The rows below give T cell receptor beta chains drawn from one sample of a study of technical replicates of blood from several donors. Sequencing used immunoSEQ multiplex PCR; TCRdb keeps in-frame clones, though not all of them. Of approximately 70,000 clones listed, 91% are singletons. Sequencing was performed on T cells isolated from PBMCs. The source of these receptors is a human donor in good health. Some clones in this sample may be carry-over from other donors' samples. The CDR3 runs from the conserved cysteine through the conserved F or W. A D gene is named only where the DNA matches it firmly. Clone size, where shown, is once, few, many, or a class for clones that have expanded.

-,-,TRBJ2-2,TRBV6-5,CASSYRGRGNTGELFF,TGTGCCAGCAGTTACCGGGGCAGGGGGAACACCGGGGAGCTGTTTTTT
-,-,TRBJ1-1,TRBV11-1,CASTKSGSPAPGAEAFF,TGTGCCAGCACCAAATCGGGTAGCCCAGCGCCCGGCGCTGAAGCTTTCTTT
-,-,TRBJ2-2,TRBV6-6,CASSYSGFGAGELFF,TGTGCCAGCAGTTACTCGGGGTTCGGGGCCGGGGAGCTGTTTTTT
once,TRBD2,TRBJ2-1,TRBV7-9,CASSFDGGRTDNEQFF,TGTGCCAGCAGCTTCGATGGCGGGAGGACCGACAATGAGCAGTTCTTC
-,-,TRBJ1-1,TRBV10-1,CASGPMEGGAFF,TGCGCCAGCGGACCCATGGAAGGGGGAGCTTTCTTT
-,TRBD2,TRBJ2-2,TRBV5-1,CASSLAGLAGAGELFF,TGCGCCAGCAGCTTGGCCGGACTAGCGGGGGCCGGGGAGCTGTTTTTT
-,TRBD2,TRBJ2-5,TRBV5-4,CASSFRGAGRETQYF,TGTGCCAGCAGCTTTCGGGGAGCGGGGAGGGAGACCCAGTACTTC
-,-,TRBJ2-3,TRBV12-5,CASNSVDTQYF,TGTGCTAGTAACAGTGTTGATACGCAGTATTTT
-,TRBD1,TRBJ1-1,TRBV18,CASSQGANTEAFF,TGTGCCAGCTCACAGGGGGCGAACACTGAAGCTTTCTTT
once,-,TRBJ1-1,TRBV14,CASSRSGHWNTEAFF,TGTGCCAGCAGCCGATCGGGACACTGGAACACTGAAGCTTTCTTT
-,-,TRBJ2-7,TRBV29-1,CSVELAGVLYEQYF,TGCAGCGTTGAGTTGGCAGGGGTTTTGTACGAGCAGTACTTC
-,-,TRBJ1-2,TRBV11-3,CASSLFAGANYGYTF,TGTGCCAGCAGCTTGTTTGCAGGGGCCAACTATGGCTACACCTTC
-,TRBD2,TRBJ2-1,TRBV27,CASSFDLSSGSYNEQFF,TGTGCCAGCAGTTTCGACCTCTCTAGCGGCTCCTACAATGAGCAGTTCTTC
medium-sized,-,TRBJ2-2,TRBV2,CASQNTGELFF,TGTGCCAGTCAAAACACCGGGGAGCTGTTTTTT
-,-,TRBJ2-3,TRBV5-4,CASRIVPGTDTQYF,TGTGCCAGCAGGATAGTTCCAGGTACAGATACGCAGTATTTT
few,TRBD1,TRBJ2-4,TRBV28,CASSSQGEGNIQYF,TGTGCCAGCAGTTCACAGGGGGAAGGTAACATTCAGTACTTC
-,-,TRBJ1-5,TRBV30,CAWSLGLHSNQPQHF,TGTGCCTGGAGCTTGGGGCTACATAGCAATCAGCCCCAGCATTTT
-,TRBD1,TRBJ1-1,TRBV7-8,CASSRDRGKAFF,TGTGCCAGCAGCCGAGACAGGGGGAAAGCTTTCTTT
-,TRBD2,TRBJ2-5,TRBV4-1,CASSLGSGRQGETQYF,TGCGCCAGCAGCCTCGGTAGCGGGAGGCAAGGAGAGACCCAGTACTTC
-,TRBD1,TRBJ2-7,TRBV7-6,CASSAGDRAGYYEQYF,TGTGCCAGCAGCGCGGGGGACAGGGCTGGATACTACGAGCAGTACTTC
-,-,TRBJ2-7,TRBV19,CASSSDQGFYEQYF,TGTGCCAGTAGTAGTGATCAGGGGTTCTACGAGCAGTACTTC
once,TRBD1,TRBJ2-3,TRBV5-4,CASGYTGGDTQYF,TGTGCCAGCGGCTATACAGGGGGCGATACGCAGTATTTT